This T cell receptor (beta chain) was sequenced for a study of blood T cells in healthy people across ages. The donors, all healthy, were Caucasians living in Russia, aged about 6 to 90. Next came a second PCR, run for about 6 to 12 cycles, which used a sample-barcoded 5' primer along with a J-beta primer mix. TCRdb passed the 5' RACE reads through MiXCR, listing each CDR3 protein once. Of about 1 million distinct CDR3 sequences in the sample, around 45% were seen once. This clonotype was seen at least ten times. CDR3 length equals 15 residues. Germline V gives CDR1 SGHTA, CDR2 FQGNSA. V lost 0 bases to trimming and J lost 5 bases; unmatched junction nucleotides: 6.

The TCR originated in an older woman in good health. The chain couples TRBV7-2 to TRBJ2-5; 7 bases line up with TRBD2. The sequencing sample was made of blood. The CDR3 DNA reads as TGTGCCAGCAGCTTAGCGGGGGGGGACGGCGAGACCCAGTACTTC. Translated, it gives CASSLAGGDGETQYF.